A single sample is the source of the 13 T cell receptor beta chains below, sequenced in a study of T cell repertoires in cytomegalovirus infection. These receptors have no known antigen. TCRdb recomputed calls from the reads with MiXCR, one row per CDR3 protein. This repertoire shows approximately 1,000,000 distinct CDR3 sequences, around 30% found once; its top ten account for more than 12%. The sequencing used cultured CD8+ T cells from PBMCs, collected from culture after CMV antigen stimulation. The receptor set was obtained from a human donor in good health (CMV status not recorded). Some clones in this sample may be carry-over from other donors' samples.

Concerning this clonotype itself: This could be a read error, since a much larger clone is one nucleotide away. The chain recombines TRBV19 with TRBJ1-5; D is ambiguous. CDR3 length: 12 amino acids. Trimming removed 1 base at V and 4 bases at J, with 2 bases between. Germline lookup yields CDR1 LNHDA and CDR2 SQIVND (reference sequence). CDR3 DNA sequence: TGTGCCAGTAGTATAGCAAATCAGCCCCAGCATTTT. The encoded protein is CASSIANQPQHF. The variable domain in full, completed from reference TRBV19 and TRBJ1-5, reads DGGITQSPKYLFRKEGQNVTLSCEQNLNHDAMYWYRQDPGQGLRLIYYSQIVNDFQKGDIAEGYSVSREKKESFPLTVTSAQKNPTAFYLCASSIANQPQHFGDGTRLSIL.

This clonotype was observed a few times. The V gene is TRBV7-6, the J gene TRBJ2-2; D unclear. CDR3 length equals 13 residues. V was shortened by 6 bases and J by 3 bases, with 8 bases between the two germline ends. Germline CDR1 SGHVS, CDR2 FNYEAQ. The CDR3 loop reads CASSFSDTGELFF. CDR3 bases: TGTGCCAGCAGTTTTTCAGACACCGGGGAGCTGTTTTTT. Complete variable domain (other parts from reference TRBV7-6 and TRBJ2-2): GAGVSQSPRYKVTKRGQDVALRCDPISGHVSLYWYRQALGQGPEFLTYFNYEAQQDKSGLPNDRFSAERPEGSISTLTIQRTEQRDSAMYRCASSFSDTGELFFGEGSRLTVL.

Points on this clonotype: The junction departs from germline at one end; a sequencing error may be responsible. The V gene is TRBV6-4, the J gene TRBJ2-1, with 10 bases that match TRBD2. The CDR3 loop spans 16 amino acids. The germline V gene encodes CDR1 MRHNA and CDR2 SNTAGT. The CDR3 DNA follows: TGTGTCAGCAGTGTGGTAGCGGGGGGATCCTACAATGAGCAGTTCTTC. Translated, it gives CVSSVVAGGSYNEQFF.

This chain joins TRBV12-3 or TRBV12-4 and TRBJ1-3; D possibly corresponds to TRBD1 (5 bases). The V gene lost 7 bases and the J gene lost 9 bases, with 16 bases spanning the gap. The CDR3 totals 13 residues. Here the CDR3 reads CASTPRGGGTIYF. In DNA form, the CDR3 reads TGTGCCAGCACCCCCCGGGGCGGCGGCACCATATATTTT.

This sequence joins TRBV2 and TRBJ1-2; a possible D gene is TRBD1 (5 bases). V was trimmed by 5 bases and J by 3 bases, leaving 10 bases between them. CDR1 is SNHLY and CDR2 is FYNNEI in the germline V gene. The CDR3 has 13 amino acids. The CDR3 DNA follows: TGTGCCAGCAGTACCGTGACAGACTATGGCTACACCTTC. It codes for CASSTVTDYGYTF.

The chain carries TRBV5-6 and TRBJ1-1, with 7 bases that match TRBD1. This CDR3 has 13 amino acids. Germline CDR1 and CDR2: SGHDT and YYEEEE. V gave up 4 bases and J gave up 4 bases; unmatched junction bases: 4. This CDR3 reads CASSQTGITEAFF. The CDR3 DNA reads as TGTGCCAGCAGCCAGACAGGGATCACTGAAGCTTTCTTT.

The genes are TRBV19 and TRBJ2-2; TRBD1 aligns across 8 bases. The CDR3 is made up of 17 amino acids. Germline V gene sequence: CDR1 LNHDA, CDR2 SQIVND (reference sequence). The trim removed 8 bases at V and 4 bases at J, leaving 15 bases unmatched. The CDR3 nucleotides read TGTGCCAGTCGCGGAGGGTTTGACAGGGGCCCCACCGGGGAGCTGTTTTTT. This codes for CASRGGFDRGPTGELFF.

Points on this clonotype: At one boundary the junction diverges from the germline segment, which might be a read error. The J gene is TRBJ1-5, the V gene TRBV19; D unclear. Germline V gene data show CDR1 as LNHDA and CDR2 as SQIVND (reference sequence). The CDR3 loop spans 15 amino acids. The DNA for the CDR3 is TGTGCCAGTGGTATTGTAGGAGGGAAGAGTCAGCCCCAGCATTTT. Translated: CASGIVGGKSQPQHF. Supplemented by reference TRBV19 and TRBJ1-5, the full variable domain reads DGGITQSPKYLFRKEGQNVTLSCEQNLNHDAMYWYRQDPGQGLRLIYYSQIVNDFQKGDIAEGYSVSREKKESFPLTVTSAQKNPTAFYLCASGIVGGKSQPQHFGDGTRLSIL.

The chain has TRBV5-4 and TRBJ2-3; no firm D call. The germline V and J ends were trimmed by 4 bases and 2 bases, with 14 bases remaining between them. The CDR3 consists of 15 residues. Germline CDR1 is SGHNT and CDR2 is YYREEE (reference sequence). CDR3 region: CASSPDSQHTDTQYF. In nucleotides, the CDR3 is TGTGCCAGCAGCCCCGATTCTCAGCACACAGATACGCAGTATTTT.

The chain uses TRBV12-3 or TRBV12-4 and TRBJ2-5; 11 nucleotides line up with TRBD2. V trimming: 5 bases; J trimming: 4 bases; junction bases outside the gene matches: 6. The CDR3 covers 15 residues. The CDR3 protein is CASSPVAGGPETQYF. CDR3 sequence (DNA): TGTGCCAGCAGTCCAGTAGCGGGGGGGCCAGAGACCCAGTACTTC.

The chain is built from TRBV20-1 and TRBJ2-1, with 10 bases matching TRBD1. Germline V gene sequence: CDR1 DFQATT, CDR2 SNEGSKA (reference sequence). The J segment lost 6 bases and the V segment lost 6 bases, leaving 11 bases of the junction unmatched. The CDR3 is 15 amino acids. The CDR3 DNA follows: TGCAGTGCCGAGATCTGGACAGGGGGGCGCAATGAGCAGTTCTTC. Translation gives CSAEIWTGGRNEQFF.

This chain links TRBV5-5 with TRBJ2-3, with a possible D match to TRBD2 (6 bases). The length of the CDR3 is 14 residues. Germline CDR1 reads SGHKS; CDR2 reads YYEKEE (reference sequence). Trimming took off 3 bases at V and 4 bases at J, with 12 bases between the two ends. Here the CDR3 reads CASSSHWGADTQYF. In nucleotides, the CDR3 is TGTGCCAGCAGCTCCCATTGGGGGGCAGATACGCAGTATTTT.

The chain links TRBV4-2 to TRBJ2-7; 8 bases agree with TRBD2. CDR3 length equals 14 residues. The germline V gene has CDR1 LGHNA and CDR2 YNFKEQ. J gave up 3 bases and V 4 bases, and 5 bases lay outside the gene matches. The DNA for the CDR3 is TGTGCCAGCAGCCCCGGGAGGGGGGGCTACGAGCAGTACTTC. As protein: CASSPGRGGYEQYF.